This T cell receptor beta chain was sequenced during a study of tumor-infiltrating lymphocytes in primary liver carcinoma. Study at large: The number of productive TCRbeta reads per sample ranged from roughly 3.65 to 7.13 million and was similar across tissue types. General observations from the study: Merely about 8-24% of top clones occurred in all five tumor regions.

Comments on this clonotype: Its antigen is as yet unknown. The CDR3 does not end in the conserved phenylalanine or tryptophan, so this is likely a read error. No DNA is shown, since the ends of the CDR3 on it are uncertain; the CDR3 is the one TCRdb lists.

The CDR3 extends over 13 residues, inclusive of both ends. CDR1 is SGHDT, CDR2 YYEEEE, per germline. The roughly 19-32 mg bulk tissue piece was not sorted before simultaneous RNA and DNA extraction. No patient had received treatment, and all had chronic HBV infection. The template, about 540 ng total RNA, yielded TCR beta cDNA made with a constant-region primer. Modified slightly, ARM-PCR produced TCR beta libraries over three nested multiplex PCR rounds. The two initial PCR rounds, approximately 10 cycles each, used TRBV1-TRBV30 forward and C-beta reverse primers. TCRdb recomputed calls from the multiplex PCR reads with MiXCR, one row per CDR3 protein. The table has 20,000 to 25,000 distinct CDR3 sequences, about 80% seen once.

Material for sequencing was liver tumor tissue from sampling region 1. Sample subset: tumor region T1, superior pole. The TCR sequence derives from a woman under 40 with primary liver carcinoma and hepatitis B virus infection. The chain combines TRBV5-6 with TRBJ1-1; the table's TRBD1 call for D was not verified on the DNA. The CDR3 here is CASSFWGRRGVFY.